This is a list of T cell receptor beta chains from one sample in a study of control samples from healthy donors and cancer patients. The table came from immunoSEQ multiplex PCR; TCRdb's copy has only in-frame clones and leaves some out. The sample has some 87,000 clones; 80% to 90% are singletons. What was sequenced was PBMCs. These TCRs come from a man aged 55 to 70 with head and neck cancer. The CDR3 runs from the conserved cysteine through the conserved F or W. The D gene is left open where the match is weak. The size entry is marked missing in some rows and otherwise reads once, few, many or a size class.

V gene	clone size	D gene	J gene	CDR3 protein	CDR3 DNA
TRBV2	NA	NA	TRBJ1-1	CASRGQAGATEAFF	TGTGCCAGCAGGGGACAAGCAGGGGCTACTGAAGCTTTCTTT
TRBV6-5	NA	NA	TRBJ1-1	CASRVGSPPNTEAFF	TGTGCCAGCAGGGTCGGTTCCCCTCCCAACACTGAAGCTTTCTTT
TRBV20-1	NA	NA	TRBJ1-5	CSARYVETQHF	TGCAGTGCTAGGTACGTGGAGACCCAGCATTTT
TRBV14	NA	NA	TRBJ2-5	CASSQETFRVVRETQYF	TGTGCCAGCAGCCAAGAGACGTTTAGGGTGGTGAGAGAGACCCAGTACTTC
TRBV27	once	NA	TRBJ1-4	CASSLGRANEKLFF	TGTGCCAGCAGTTTGGGGCGGGCTAATGAAAAACTGTTTTTT
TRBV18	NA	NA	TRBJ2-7	CASSPLSSYEQYF	TGTGCCAGCTCACCACTCAGTAGCTACGAGCAGTACTTC
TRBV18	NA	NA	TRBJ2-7	CASSGDTYEQYF	TGTGCCAGCTCAGGGGACACTTACGAGCAGTACTTC
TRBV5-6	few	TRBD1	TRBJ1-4	CASSWQGGEKLFF	TGTGCCAGCAGTTGGCAGGGGGGAGAAAAACTGTTTTTT
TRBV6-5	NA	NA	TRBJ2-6	CASNPSGANVLTF	TGTGCCAGCAATCCCTCTGGGGCCAACGTCCTGACTTTC
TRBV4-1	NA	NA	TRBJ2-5	CASSHRGLDRETQYF	TGCGCCAGCAGCCACCGCGGACTTGACCGGGAGACCCAGTACTTC
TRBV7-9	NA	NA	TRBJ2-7	CASSLLVTGQGEQYF	TGTGCCAGCAGCCTCTTGGTCACGGGACAAGGAGAGCAGTACTTC
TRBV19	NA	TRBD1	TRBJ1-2	CATPTGTGGAVGYGYTF	TGTGCCACCCCCACCGGGACAGGGGGCGCGGTGGGGTATGGCTACACCTTC
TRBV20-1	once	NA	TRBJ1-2	CSASPQWAGDGYTF	TGCAGTGCTAGTCCCCAGTGGGCGGGGGACGGCTACACCTTC
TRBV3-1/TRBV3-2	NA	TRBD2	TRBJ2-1	CASSPRRRGVNNEQFF	TGTGCCAGCAGCCCCCGCCGTCGGGGGGTGAACAATGAGCAGTTCTTC
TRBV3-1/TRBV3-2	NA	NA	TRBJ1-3	CASSQGGSGNTIYF	TGTGCCAGCAGCCAGGGGGGATCTGGAAACACCATATATTTT
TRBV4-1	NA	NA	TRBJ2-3	CASSRLTGDYTDTQYF	TGCGCCAGCAGCCGCCTGACAGGGGACTACACAGATACGCAGTATTTT
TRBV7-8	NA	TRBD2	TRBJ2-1	CASSPPSGRGSNEQFF	TGTGCCAGCAGCCCCCCTAGCGGGAGGGGAAGCAATGAGCAGTTCTTC